Following are 19 T cell receptor beta chains from one sample sequenced in a study of blood T cell repertoires in COVID-19. The repertoire was sequenced with immunoSEQ multiplex PCR; TCRdb's copy has only in-frame clones and lacks some. The data hold fewer than 250,000 clones, with roughly 80% observed a single time. Sequencing used peripheral blood. Receptors were obtained from a woman in her forties or fifties with acute or convalescent COVID-19.

In this sample, this clone turned up once. This chain joins TRBV2 and TRBJ1-6; D ambiguous. Looked up from germline, CDR1 is SNHLY and CDR2 is FYNNEI. Trimming stripped 5 bases from V and 6 bases from J, with 11 bases between. This CDR3 region has 14 residues. As DNA, the CDR3 is TGTGCCAGCAGTAGGGAGGGTTCTAATTCACCCCTCCACTTT. Amino acid sequence: CASSREGSNSPLHF.

The chain links TRBV6-5 to TRBJ1-1; D gene unclear. The CDR3 runs to 15 residues. Looked up from germline, CDR1 is MNHEY and CDR2 is SVGAGI. V gave up 5 bases and J gave up 4 bases, with 17 bases separating them. The DNA for the CDR3 is TGTGCCAGCAGTCACCCCCGAGGAGCCGCCACTGAAGCTTTCTTT. Protein: CASSHPRGAATEAFF.

V is TRBV10-3 and J is TRBJ2-1, with 8 bases fitting TRBD1. The length of the CDR3 is 14 residues. Unmatched junction bases numbered 11, after V lost 10 bases and J lost 6 bases. Germline V gene sequence: CDR1 ENHRY, CDR2 SYGVKD. CDR3: CATRAGQGGNEQFF. As DNA, the CDR3 is TGTGCCACGAGAGCCGGACAGGGAGGCAATGAGCAGTTCTTC.

V and J are TRBV20-1 and TRBJ2-3, with D possibly matching TRBD1 (6 bases). In germline, CDR1 is DFQATT, CDR2 SNEGSKA (reference sequence). The CDR3 covers 15 residues. Trimming removed 3 bases at V and 1 base at J, with 14 bases between. In DNA form, the CDR3 reads TGCAGTGCTAGTCCCCGCAGGGGAGGCACAGATACGCAGTATTTT. Its translation: CSASPRRGGTDTQYF.

J is TRBJ1-5 and V is TRBV6-1, with unresolved D. Germline V gene sequence: CDR1 MNHNS, CDR2 SASEGT. V was pared by 4 bases and J by 2 bases, with 15 bases between. The length of the CDR3 is 16 residues. The DNA for the CDR3 is TGTGCCAGCAGTGGCCAGGTGGTTTTGGGCAATCAGCCCCAGCATTTT. Translation: CASSGQVVLGNQPQHF.

The J gene is TRBJ2-7, the V gene TRBV25-1, with D perhaps TRBD2 (5 bases). Germline V gene sequence: CDR1 MGHDK, CDR2 SYGVNS. This CDR3 is built from 12 residues. V gave up 4 bases and J gave up 3 bases, with 7 bases separating them. The CDR3 coding sequence is TGTGCCAGCAGTGTAGGAGGCTACGAGCAGTACTTC. It encodes CASSVGGYEQYF.

This sequence joins TRBV19 and TRBJ2-5, with 7 nucleotides matching TRBD1. The CDR3 runs to 14 residues. With 6 bases clipped from V and 1 base from J, the junction kept 5 bases outside the gene matches. The germline V gene has CDR1 LNHDA and CDR2 SQIVND (reference sequence). The CDR3 protein is CASSRAGGQETQYF. The CDR3 DNA sequence: TGTGCCAGTAGCCGGGCAGGGGGCCAAGAGACCCAGTACTTC.

The V and J genes are TRBV6-2 or TRBV6-3 and TRBJ1-6, with 10 bases aligning to TRBD1. J was trimmed by 10 bases and V by 4 bases; bases with no gene match: 4. CDR3 length: 14 amino acids. CDR1 and CDR2 from the germline V gene are MNHEY and SVGEGT. CDR3: CASSSGTGASPLHF. The CDR3 DNA reads as TGTGCCAGCAGTTCCGGGACAGGGGCGTCACCCCTCCACTTT.

The CDR3 region is CASSVGGTSGMYEQYF. DNA of the CDR3: TGTGCCAGCAGCGTAGGTGGGACTAGCGGAATGTACGAGCAGTACTTC. V is TRBV9 and J is TRBJ2-7; the match to TRBD2 covers 11 bases. The ends lost 0 bases at V and 4 bases at J; junction bases unmatched: 6. The CDR3 length is 16 residues. Germline V gene data show CDR1 as SGDLS and CDR2 as YYNGEE.

The rearrangement joins TRBV6-2 or TRBV6-3 to TRBJ2-1; 7 nucleotides match TRBD1. This CDR3 is 16 amino acids long. The germline gives CDR1 MNHEY, CDR2 SVGEGT. Trimming at V came to 5 bases and at J to 3 bases, leaving 10 bases not matched to a gene. CDR3 protein: CASSRQGQGVYNEQFF. CDR3 bases: TGTGCCAGCAGTCGACAAGGGCAGGGGGTCTACAATGAGCAGTTCTTC.

The CDR3 spells CASSFKAGISLYGYTF. The DNA of the CDR3 is TGTGCCAGCAGTTTCAAGGCAGGGATATCACTTTATGGCTACACCTTC. The rearrangement links TRBV28 to TRBJ1-2; TRBD1 might be the D (5 bases). V dropped 3 bases and J dropped 5 bases, with 19 bases sitting between them. CDR3 length: 16 residues. The germline gives CDR1 MDHEN, CDR2 SYDVKM.

The chain combines TRBV28 with TRBJ1-2, with D perhaps TRBD1 (5 bases). The V gene's germline CDR1 is MDHEN and CDR2 SYDVKM. This CDR3 has 15 amino acids. V lost 3 bases and J lost 3, with 14 bases in between. CDR3 loop: CASSLGEGGDYGYTF. The CDR3, as DNA: TGTGCCAGCAGTTTGGGGGAGGGAGGGGACTATGGCTACACCTTC.

The rearrangement joins TRBV19 to TRBJ1-5; 9 bases are a match to TRBD1. Trimming took 1 base from V and 9 from J; bases not matched to a gene: 13. This CDR3 region has 17 residues. CDR1 is LNHDA and CDR2 is SQIVND in the germline V gene (reference sequence). DNA for the CDR3: TGTGCCAGTAGTATAGGTGCCCTCGTTGGACAGGGGAGGCCCCAGCATTTT. This encodes CASSIGALVGQGRPQHF.

The V call is TRBV20-1, the J call TRBJ1-5, with 7 nucleotides matching TRBD1. Germline CDR1 reads DFQATT; CDR2 reads SNEGSKA (reference sequence). The CDR3 is 14 amino acids. V trimming: 3 bases; J trimming: 0 bases; junction bases outside the gene matches: 2. The CDR3 here is CSASRGLSNQPQHF. The CDR3 coding sequence is TGCAGTGCTAGTAGGGGGCTTAGCAATCAGCCCCAGCATTTT.

This chain joins TRBV28 and TRBJ1-5; D is uncertain. Trimming shortened V by 7 bases and J by 2 bases, and 9 bases separated the two germline ends. Germline-derived CDR1 and CDR2 are MDHEN and SYDVKM. The CDR3 extends over 13 amino acids. The CDR3 sequence is CASTLQGNQPQHF. The CDR3 DNA reads as TGTGCCAGCACGTTGCAGGGCAATCAGCCCCAGCATTTT. Together with reference TRBV28 and TRBJ1-5, the CDR3 gives the full variable domain: DVKVTQSSRYLVKRTGEKVFLECVQDMDHENMFWYRQDPGLGLRLIYFSYDVKMKEKGDIPEGYSVSREKKERFSLILESASTNQTSMYLCASTLQGNQPQHFGDGTRLSIL.

The V and J genes are TRBV5-6 and TRBJ1-5; D is undetermined. The CDR3 covers 13 residues. Per germline, CDR1 SGHDT and CDR2 YYEEEE. V was cut by 1 base and J by 9 bases, with 11 bases left in between. CDR3 nucleotides: TGTGCCAGCAGCTTGACCGGTTCGGGGCCCCAGCATTTT. Its protein product is CASSLTGSGPQHF.

The chain recombines TRBV6-2 or TRBV6-3 with TRBJ2-1; 11 nucleotides agree with TRBD2. Germline V CDR1 and CDR2: MNHEY, SVGEGT. The CDR3 covers 16 residues. Trimming took 4 bases from V and 8 from J; bases not matched to a gene: 10. CDR3 in DNA: TGTGCCAGCAGTTGGGGACTAGCGGCCCGCGGGGATGAGCAGTTCTTC. Translating gives CASSWGLAARGDEQFF.

The chain is built from TRBV5-6 and TRBJ2-1; 10 positions match TRBD2. Germline assignment: CDR1 SGHDT and CDR2 YYEEEE. This CDR3 contains 13 residues. The trim removed 4 bases at V and 14 bases at J, leaving 9 bases unmatched. This CDR3 is CASSAGLAERKFF. CDR3 in DNA: TGTGCCAGCAGCGCCGGACTAGCGGAGAGGAAGTTCTTC. The complete variable domain, with remaining parts taken from reference TRBV5-6 and TRBJ2-1, reads DAGVTQSPTHLIKTRGQQVTLRCSPKSGHDTVSWYQQALGQGPQFIFQYYEEEERQRGNFPDRFSGHQFPNYSSELNVNALLLGDSALYLCASSAGLAERKFFGPGTRLTVL.

J is TRBJ1-4 and V is TRBV28, with D possibly being TRBD1 (5 bases). CDR3 length equals 15 residues. Trimming left V 2 bases short and J 2 bases short, with 9 bases between. Germline V CDR1 and CDR2: MDHEN, SYDVKM. The CDR3 DNA follows: TGTGCCAGCAGTTTACCGGCAGGGACTAATGAAAAACTGTTTTTT. Amino acids: CASSLPAGTNEKLFF.